One and the same sample provided the 14 T cell receptor beta chains below, sequenced in a study of spatial heterogeneity in lung cancer. These TCRs are of unknown antigen specificity. Points from the study as a whole: Tumor mutation counts were tracked by expanded intratumoral alpha and beta TCR counts.

TCRdb re-called the 5' RACE reads with MiXCR, one entry per CDR3 protein. The table includes 3,000 to 3,500 distinct CDR3 sequences, roughly 15% detected once. The time point: sample taken at primary tumor resection. Material: lung tumor tissue, obtained at surgery. These TCRs come from a male donor with early-stage non-small cell lung cancer.

This clonotype is labeled as large. The rearrangement joins TRBV29-1 to TRBJ1-1; a weak D match, TRBD1 (5 bases). Looked up from germline, CDR1 is SQVTM and CDR2 is ANQGSEA. Trimming shortened V by 7 bases and J by 1 base, and 10 bases separated the two germline ends. The CDR3 is 12 residues long. CDR3 loop: CSGQIQNTEAFF. CDR3 coding DNA: TGCAGCGGACAGATCCAGAACACTGAAGCTTTCTTT.

This clonotype has just a few counts. V is TRBV29-1 and J is TRBJ2-5; D may be TRBD1 or TRBD2 (5 bases each). The germline CDR1 and CDR2 sequences are SQVTM and ANQGSEA. The V end was cut by 5 bases, the J end by 4 bases, with 17 bases between. This CDR3 is built from 14 residues. CDR3 protein: CSVQPSRELETQYF. The CDR3 DNA reads TGCAGCGTTCAGCCATCCAGGGAGTTAGAGACCCAGTACTTC.

The chain uses TRBV30 and TRBJ2-2; 7 bases are shared with TRBD1. V was pared by 5 bases and J by 6 bases, with 6 bases of the junction left unmatched. Germline CDR1 reads GTSNPN; CDR2 reads SVGIG (reference sequence). This CDR3 is built from 13 residues. CDR3 region: CAWRPGGPGELFF. The CDR3, as DNA: TGTGCCTGGCGGCCAGGGGGTCCCGGGGAGCTGTTTTTT.

This clonotype was picked up one time. The rearrangement uses TRBV13 and TRBJ2-5, with 7 bases matching TRBD2. Germline CDR1 reads PRHDT; CDR2 reads FYEKMQ (reference sequence). The CDR3 has 15 amino acids. J gave up 1 base and V 3 bases, and 5 bases lay outside the gene matches. This CDR3 reads CASSLVGRAQETQYF. Here the CDR3 DNA reads TGTGCCAGCAGCTTGGTTGGGAGGGCCCAAGAGACCCAGTACTTC.

This clonotype was observed many times. The V and J genes are TRBV12-3 or TRBV12-4 and TRBJ2-2; D not certain. The CDR3 totals 12 residues. Trimming took off 4 bases at V and 2 bases at J, with 2 bases between the two ends. The DNA for the CDR3 is TGTGCCAGCAGTTCTAACACCGGGGAGCTGTTTTTT. Amino acid sequence: CASSSNTGELFF.

In its sample, this clonotype ranks as medium-sized (0.01 to 0.1%). Germline and junction disagree at one end, which may indicate a read error. This chain links TRBV12-3 or TRBV12-4 with TRBJ1-1; tentatively, D is TRBD1 (5 bases). The CDR3 is 13 amino acids. CDR3 residues: CASSARDYTEVFF. The CDR3 coding sequence is TGTGCCAGCAGTGCCAGGGATTACACTGAAGTTTTCTTT.

This rearrangement joins TRBV24-1 to TRBJ2-3, with D maybe TRBD1 (5 bases). From germline, CDR1 is KGHDR and CDR2 SFDVKD. This CDR3 contains 13 residues. V lost 4 bases to trimming and J lost 6 bases, with 10 bases between them. The CDR3 loop reads CATSDPGYDTQYF. The CDR3 DNA is TGTGCCACCAGTGACCCAGGGTACGATACGCAGTATTTT.

This clonotype is medium-sized. This sequence joins TRBV5-1 and TRBJ2-1, with TRBD2 identical over 10 bases. CDR1 SGHRS and CDR2 YFSETQ come from the germline V gene. This CDR3 spans 17 amino acids. Trimming cost V 4 bases and J 6 bases; bases outside gene matches: 13. The DNA for the CDR3 is TGCGCCAGCAGCATGGGGGCTTGGGCTAGCGGGAGCAATGAGCAGTTCTTC. Protein: CASSMGAWASGSNEQFF. The entire variable domain, with the rest obtained from reference TRBV5-1 and TRBJ2-1, is as follows: KAGVTQTPRYLIKTRGQQVTLSCSPISGHRSVSWYQQTPGQGLQFLFEYFSETQRNKGNFPGRFSGRQFSNSRSEMNVSTLELGDSALYLCASSMGAWASGSNEQFFGPGTRLTVL.

By share, this clonotype ranks as medium-sized. This chain's CDR3 is CASTKEDGDYGYTF. The CDR3 DNA is TGTGCCAGCACTAAAGAGGACGGCGACTATGGCTACACCTTC. The rearrangement links TRBV4-2 to TRBJ1-2, with unresolved D. V was clipped by 7 bases and J by 3 bases, with 15 bases between them. Germline V gene lookup returns CDR1 LGHNA and CDR2 YNFKEQ. The CDR3 is made up of 14 amino acids.

The V and J genes are TRBV27 and TRBJ1-1, with D possibly TRBD1 on 5 matching bases. V dropped 6 bases and J dropped 9 bases, with 23 bases sitting between them. CDR3 length: 15 amino acids. The germline gives CDR1 MNHEY, CDR2 SMNVEV (reference sequence). CDR3 sequence: CASSPLVGPTTKAFF. The CDR3 bases are TGTGCCAGCAGCCCTTTAGTGGGACCGACAACTAAAGCTTTCTTT.

The chain carries TRBV5-8 and TRBJ2-2; D gene unclear. Per germline, CDR1 SGHTS and CDR2 YDEGEE. V lost 10 bases and J 0 bases, leaving 13 bases between the germline ends. The length of the CDR3 is 14 residues. CDR3 coding DNA: TGTGCCCCCGAAAGCGAGGCGAACACCGGGGAGCTGTTTTTT. Translating it yields CAPESEANTGELFF. Together with reference TRBV5-8 and TRBJ2-2, the CDR3 gives the full variable domain: EAGVTQSPTHLIKTRGQQATLRCSPISGHTSVYWYQQALGLGLQFLLWYDEGEERNRGNFPPRFSGRQFPNYSSELNVNALELEDSALYLCAPESEANTGELFFGEGSRLTVL.

This clonotype was detected ten times or more. The chain combines TRBV7-2 with TRBJ2-7, with 9 bases that match TRBD2. Germline CDR1 reads SGHTA; CDR2 reads FQGNSA. V gave up 3 bases and J gave up 7 bases; unmatched junction bases: 10. The CDR3 spans 15 residues. The CDR3 sequence is CASSLTSGLMGEQYF. In nucleotides, the CDR3 is TGTGCCAGCAGCTTGACTAGCGGTTTGATGGGAGAGCAGTACTTC. Using reference TRBV7-2 and TRBJ2-7 for the parts outside the CDR3, the full variable domain is GAGVSQSPSNKVTEKGKDVELRCDPISGHTALYWYRQSLGQGLEFLIYFQGNSAPDKSGLPSDRFSAERTGGSVSTLTIQRTQQEDSAVYLCASSLTSGLMGEQYFGPGTRLTVT.

In this sample, this clonotype is large. The chain couples TRBV29-1 to TRBJ1-1; 9 nucleotides agree with TRBD1. The trim removed 4 bases at V and 3 bases at J, leaving 6 bases unmatched. CDR1 and CDR2 (germline): SQVTM, ANQGSEA. This CDR3 spans 14 amino acids. This CDR3 is CSVASGQGYTEAFF. The CDR3, as DNA: TGCAGCGTTGCTTCGGGACAGGGTTACACTGAAGCTTTCTTT. Using reference TRBV29-1 and TRBJ1-1 for the parts outside the CDR3, the full variable domain is SAVISQKPSRDICQRGTSLTIQCQVDSQVTMMFWYRQQPGQSLTLIATANQGSEATYESGFVIDKFPISRPNLTFSTLTVSNMSPEDSSIYLCSVASGQGYTEAFFGQGTRLTVV.

This clonotype is termed medium-sized. The chain couples TRBV11-2 to TRBJ2-7; no definite D call. The germline CDR1 and CDR2 sequences are SGHAT and FQNNGV. Between the trimmed V and J ends, which lost 5 bases and 2 bases, there was a span of 10 bases. This CDR3 spans 13 amino acids. This chain's CDR3 is CASSRTVAYEQYF. The CDR3, as DNA: TGTGCCAGCAGCCGTACAGTAGCCTACGAGCAGTACTTC. The full variable domain, its missing parts supplied by reference TRBV11-2 and TRBJ2-7, is EAGVAQSPRYKIIEKRQSVAFWCNPISGHATLYWYQQILGQGPKLLIQFQNNGVVDDSQLPKDRFSAERLKGVDSTLKIQPAKLEDSAVYLCASSRTVAYEQYFGPGTRLTVT.